A single T cell receptor (beta chain) is shown here with its context. Its antigen remains unknown. The sample originates from a study of graft-versus-host responses after intestinal transplantation. Whole-study context: Each recipient received a multivisceral, liver-intestinal, or isolated intestinal graft. Tacrolimus plus steroids were given to all recipients for roughly 3 years, preceded by anti-thymocyte globulin induction.

Study-wide results and caveats: Levels of circulating GvH clones at their peak were associated with early post-transplant HvG declines. Detection of GvH clones occurred in recipient marrow, and some had their first appearance in ileum or blood.

Here immunoSEQ multiplex PCR was the method, and the copy in TCRdb shows in-frame clones only, minus some. This table holds 77,000 or so clones, about 94% found once. This clonotype was obtained from a human donor who received an intestinal transplant. The source was unstimulated CD8+ T cells sorted from spleen or lymph node cells, collected before intestinal transplant.

The CDR3, as DNA: TGTGCCAGCAGCGCCAGGGGGCGGCAGCCCCAGCATTTT. Its translation is CASSARGRQPQHF. This chain connects TRBV7-9 to TRBJ1-5; TRBD1 aligns across 8 bases. Germline CDR1 is SEHNR and CDR2 is FQNEAQ (reference sequence). This CDR3 comprises 13 residues. Trimming removed 5 bases from V and 7 bases from J; junction bases left unmatched: 4.